The 18 T cell receptor beta chains presented below share a single source sample, sequenced in a study of cytomegalovirus exposure and HLA in healthy donors. The PCR ran on 60 Vbeta and 13 Jbeta primers. Sequencing was performed with immunoSEQ multiplex PCR; in TCRdb, only in-frame clones are kept and a portion is missing. The repertoire consists of about 200,000 clones, with roughly 13% occurring once and the leading ten covering approximately 7.8%. The sequenced sample was PBMCs. Every receptor here comes from a man over 45 in good health and CMV-seropositive.

V is TRBV5-1 and J is TRBJ2-1, with unresolved D. Germline values: CDR1 SGHRS, CDR2 YFSETQ. CDR3 length: 13 residues. Between the trimmed V and J ends, which lost 3 bases and 5 bases, there was a span of 9 bases. CDR3 in amino acids: CASSYGQNNEQFF. CDR3 bases: TGCGCCAGCAGCTATGGGCAAAACAATGAGCAGTTCTTC.

This clone was picked up a small number of times. V and J are TRBV7-2 and TRBJ2-7; 9 bases fit TRBD2. The germline CDR1 and CDR2 sequences are SGHTA and FQGNSA. With V trimmed by 4 bases and J by 1 base, 11 bases remained unmatched. The CDR3 totals 17 residues. CDR3 DNA: TGTGCCAGCAGCTCCGCCTGGGGGCGGGGGGGATCCTACGAGCAGTACTTC. This codes for CASSSAWGRGGSYEQYF.

The rearrangement joins TRBV28 to TRBJ1-5; D may be TRBD1 (5 bases). The CDR3 totals 14 residues. Germline values: CDR1 MDHEN, CDR2 SYDVKM. V lost 5 bases and J 1 base, leaving 9 bases between the germline ends. The CDR3 nucleotides read TGTGCCAGCAGTCAGGGTGGAAGCAATCAGCCCCAGCATTTT. It translates to CASSQGGSNQPQHF.

This clone was found a few times. This rearrangement joins TRBV11-3 to TRBJ1-2, with TRBD1 as a possible D gene (5 bases). CDR1 and CDR2 (germline): SGHNT, YENEEA. V was shortened by 5 bases and J by 2 bases, with 9 bases between the two germline ends. The CDR3 runs 13 residues. CDR3 sequence: CASSQQENYGYTF. Here the CDR3 DNA reads TGTGCCAGCAGCCAACAGGAAAACTATGGCTACACCTTC. Looking up the rest from reference TRBV11-3 and TRBJ1-2 gives the full variable domain: EAGVVQSPRYKIIEKKQPVAFWCNPISGHNTLYWYLQNLGQGPELLIRYENEEAVDDSQLPKDRFSAERLKGVDSTLKIQPAELGDSAVYLCASSQQENYGYTFGSGTRLTVV.

This chain connects TRBV7-2 to TRBJ1-6, with D possibly being TRBD1 (5 bases). This CDR3 is 17 amino acids long. V was clipped by 2 bases and J by 0 bases, with 11 bases between them. The V gene's germline CDR1 is SGHTA and CDR2 FQGNSA. CDR3 nucleotide sequence: TGTGCCAGCAGCTTATCGATACAGGTCTCCTATAATTCACCCCTCCACTTT. Amino acid sequence: CASSLSIQVSYNSPLHF. Using reference TRBV7-2 and TRBJ1-6 for the parts outside the CDR3, the full variable domain is GAGVSQSPSNKVTEKGKDVELRCDPISGHTALYWYRQSLGQGLEFLIYFQGNSAPDKSGLPSDRFSAERTGGSVSTLTIQRTQQEDSAVYLCASSLSIQVSYNSPLHFGNGTRLTVT.

This clone has only a few counts. V is TRBV7-9 and J is TRBJ2-3, with 7 nucleotides matching TRBD1. Germline V gene data show CDR1 as SEHNR and CDR2 as FQNEAQ (reference sequence). The CDR3 loop spans 14 amino acids. J lost 5 bases, V lost 1 base, and 3 bases had no gene match. DNA of the CDR3: TGTGCCAGCAGCTTAGAGACAGGGAAAGATACGCAGTATTTT. Translating gives CASSLETGKDTQYF.

The chain joins TRBV10-3 to TRBJ1-3; tentative D call: TRBD1 (5 bases). V lost 7 bases and J lost 0, with 13 bases in between. Germline-derived CDR1 and CDR2 are ENHRY and SYGVKD. There are 15 residues in the CDR3. The CDR3 DNA follows: TGTGCCATCAAGACGACAGAGAACTCTGGAAACACCATATATTTT. As protein: CAIKTTENSGNTIYF.

This clone has just one count. The genes are TRBV7-9 and TRBJ2-7; 10 positions match TRBD1. V was pared by 2 bases and J by 3 bases, with 13 bases of the junction left unmatched. From germline, CDR1 is SEHNR and CDR2 FQNEAQ (reference sequence). The CDR3 length is 18 residues. CDR3: CASSLQWTGGSGDYEQYF. The CDR3 DNA sequence: TGTGCCAGCAGCTTACAATGGACAGGGGGGTCGGGGGACTACGAGCAGTACTTC.

This clone was found a few times. This rearrangement joins TRBV18 to TRBJ1-6; D is unresolved. Germline-derived CDR1 and CDR2 are KGHSH and LQKENI. This CDR3 spans 16 amino acids. V lost 6 bases and J lost 6, with 18 bases in between. The DNA for the CDR3 is TGTGCCAGCTCCCCTAGCTCCTTTTCATTTAATTCACCCCTCCACTTT. Protein product: CASSPSSFSFNSPLHF.

This clone was observed a handful of times. This sequence joins TRBV29-1 and TRBJ1-2; D might be TRBD1 (5 bases). Looked up from germline, CDR1 is SQVTM and CDR2 is ANQGSEA. Trimming took off 3 bases at V and 5 bases at J, with 19 bases between the two ends. This CDR3 has 15 residues. The CDR3 reads CSVERGGRGRYGYTF. CDR3 nucleotides: TGCAGCGTTGAGAGGGGAGGGAGGGGACGGTATGGCTACACCTTC.

This chain connects TRBV28 to TRBJ2-1; TRBD1 matches 7 bases. With 1 base clipped from V and 7 bases from J, the junction kept 10 bases outside the gene matches. Germline V lookup: CDR1 MDHEN, CDR2 SYDVKM. The CDR3 totals 16 residues. The CDR3 is CASSLLSGGRWNEQFF. DNA for the CDR3: TGTGCCAGCAGTTTATTGTCAGGGGGTCGATGGAATGAGCAGTTCTTC.

This clone was seen a few times. This chain uses TRBV5-1 with TRBJ2-7; 8 bases fit TRBD1. The CDR3 covers 15 residues. Germline V gene data show CDR1 as SGHRS and CDR2 as YFSETQ. Trimming removed 1 base from V and 6 bases from J; junction bases left unmatched: 9. CDR3 in amino acids: CASSLKVTGVREQYF. CDR3 sequence (DNA): TGCGCCAGCAGCTTGAAAGTGACAGGGGTTCGCGAGCAGTACTTC.

The CDR3 here is CASRIAGGDYNEQFF. For the CDR3, the DNA is TGTGCCAGCAGAATAGCGGGGGGCGATTACAATGAGCAGTTCTTC. The chain uses TRBV25-1 and TRBJ2-1, with 10 bases fitting TRBD2. V was clipped by 6 bases and J by 4 bases; unmatched bases: 6. This CDR3 is built from 15 residues. Germline V lookup: CDR1 MGHDK, CDR2 SYGVNS.

The V and J genes are TRBV7-2 and TRBJ1-4; D perhaps matches TRBD1 (5 bases). Germline CDR1 SGHTA, CDR2 FQGNSA. CDR3 length: 14 residues. Trimming took 5 bases from V and 5 from J, leaving 12 bases between them. CDR3 sequence reads: CASSPGGGNEKLFF. CDR3 nucleotide sequence: TGTGCCAGCAGCCCCGGGGGAGGGAATGAAAAACTGTTTTTT. The full variable domain, completed using reference TRBV7-2 and TRBJ1-4, is GAGVSQSPSNKVTEKGKDVELRCDPISGHTALYWYRQSLGQGLEFLIYFQGNSAPDKSGLPSDRFSAERTGGSVSTLTIQRTQQEDSAVYLCASSPGGGNEKLFFGSGTQLSVL.

This clone appeared a few times. The V and J genes are TRBV27 and TRBJ1-6; perhaps TRBD1 as D (5 bases). CDR1 is MNHEY and CDR2 is SMNVEV in the germline V gene (reference sequence). The CDR3 has 19 residues. V lost 6 bases and J 1 base, leaving 22 bases between the germline ends. As DNA, the CDR3 is TGTGCCAGCAGCCTCTTCCCTCGGACAAGTGGTTCCTATAATTCACCCCTCCACTTT. It codes for CASSLFPRTSGSYNSPLHF.

This clone has a handful of counts. The chain links TRBV9 to TRBJ2-5; TRBD1 agrees at 8 bases. This CDR3 spans 16 amino acids. V was pared by 4 bases and J by 5 bases, with 13 bases of the junction left unmatched. Germline values: CDR1 SGDLS, CDR2 YYNGEE. Written as DNA, the CDR3 is TGTGCCAGCAGCCTCAGGGGGACAGGCGTCGTGGAGACCCAGTACTTC. It specifies CASSLRGTGVVETQYF.

J is TRBJ2-1 and V is TRBV27; the D gene is possibly TRBD2 (5 bases). The CDR3 extends over 16 amino acids. The germline gives CDR1 MNHEY, CDR2 SMNVEV (reference sequence). Trimming shortened V by 7 bases and J by 0 bases, and 16 bases separated the two germline ends. This CDR3 is CASISSSPGSYNEQFF. In nucleotides, the CDR3 is TGTGCCAGCATTTCCTCTAGCCCTGGCTCCTACAATGAGCAGTTCTTC.

The V and J genes are TRBV14 and TRBJ2-3; TRBD2 is a possible D gene (6 bases). Per germline, CDR1 SGHDN and CDR2 FVKESK. The CDR3 consists of 16 residues. The V and J ends lost 3 bases and 4 bases respectively, with 17 bases between them. CDR3 bases: TGTGCCAGCAGCCAGCGGCTAGCGAGCCAATCAGATACGCAGTATTTT. Translating gives CASSQRLASQSDTQYF.